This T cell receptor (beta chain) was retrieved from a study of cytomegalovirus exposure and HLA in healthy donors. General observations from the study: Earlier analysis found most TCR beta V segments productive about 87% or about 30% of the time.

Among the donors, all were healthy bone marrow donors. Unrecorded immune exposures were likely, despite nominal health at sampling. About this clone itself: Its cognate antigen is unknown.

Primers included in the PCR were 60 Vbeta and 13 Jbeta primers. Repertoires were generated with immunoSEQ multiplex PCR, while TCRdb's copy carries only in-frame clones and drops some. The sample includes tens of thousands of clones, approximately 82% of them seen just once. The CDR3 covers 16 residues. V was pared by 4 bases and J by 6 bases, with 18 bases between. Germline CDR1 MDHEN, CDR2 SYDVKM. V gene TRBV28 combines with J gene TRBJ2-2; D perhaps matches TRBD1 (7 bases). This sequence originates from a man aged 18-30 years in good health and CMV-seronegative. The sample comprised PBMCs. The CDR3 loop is CASSSGGLFLPGELFF. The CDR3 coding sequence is TGTGCCAGCAGTTCAGGGGGACTGTTCTTACCCGGGGAGCTGTTTTTT.